The 22 T cell receptor beta chains presented below share a single source sample, sequenced in a study of shared clonotypes between healthy human individuals. Measured with immunoSEQ multiplex PCR; TCRdb has only the in-frame clones, and not every one. The profile shows 2,500,000 or so clones, approximately 93% of them singletons. The sequenced material came from naive CD4+ T cells from PBMCs. Indicated subset: CD45RA+ positively selected. These receptors were obtained from a man younger than 30 in good health. Some clones in this sample may be carry-over from other donors' samples.

The genes are TRBV14 and TRBJ2-7; tentatively, D is TRBD2 (6 bases). The germline V gene has CDR1 SGHDN and CDR2 FVKESK. The CDR3 consists of 13 residues. Trimming removed 6 bases at V and 0 bases at J, with 9 bases between. CDR3 nucleotides: TGTGCCAGCAGAGGAGGGAGCTCCTACGAGCAGTACTTC. This gives the protein CASRGGSSYEQYF.

CDR3 amino acids: CASSPAGASGTYTDTQYF. The CDR3 coding sequence is TGCGCCAGCAGCCCGGCTGGAGCTAGCGGGACTTACACAGATACGCAGTATTTT. This chain joins TRBV5-1 and TRBJ2-3; 9 nucleotides match TRBD2. Germline V gives CDR1 SGHRS, CDR2 YFSETQ. The CDR3 runs 18 residues. The V and J ends lost 4 bases and 2 bases, in that order; junction bases with no gene match: 14.

This chain connects TRBV28 to TRBJ1-5; D remains ambiguous. Germline V gene data show CDR1 as MDHEN and CDR2 as SYDVKM. V lost 2 bases and J lost 7, with 12 bases in between. This CDR3 is 14 amino acids long. CDR3 DNA: TGTGCCAGCAGTTTAGGCCCCCGGGAACAGCCCCAGCATTTT. Translated, it gives CASSLGPREQPQHF.

This chain links TRBV6-5 with TRBJ2-3; D gene ambiguous. The V end was cut by 5 bases, the J end by 4 bases, with 7 bases between. The germline gives CDR1 MNHEY, CDR2 SVGAGI. The CDR3 extends over 12 amino acids. CDR3 protein: CASSPRADTQYF. CDR3 sequence (DNA): TGTGCCAGCAGTCCCCGAGCAGATACGCAGTATTTT.

J is TRBJ2-7 and V is TRBV10-3; possible D gene TRBD1, 5 bases. Germline values: CDR1 ENHRY, CDR2 SYGVKD. The CDR3 is 12 amino acids. V dropped 4 bases and J dropped 2 bases, with 6 bases sitting between them. CDR3 amino acids: CAISGTPYEQYF. In DNA form, the CDR3 reads TGTGCCATCAGTGGGACACCCTACGAGCAGTACTTC.

The V and J genes are TRBV11-2 and TRBJ2-7; possible D gene TRBD2, 6 bases. CDR3 length equals 15 residues. V gave up 1 base and J gave up 5 bases, with 15 bases separating them. Germline V CDR1 and CDR2: SGHAT, FQNNGV. This CDR3 reads CASSLVRSGVHEQYF. DNA for the CDR3: TGTGCCAGCAGCTTAGTCCGCTCGGGGGTCCACGAGCAGTACTTC.

The chain has TRBV5-4 and TRBJ2-1, with TRBD2 identical over 9 bases. The CDR3 spans 15 residues. The V gene's germline CDR1 is SGHNT and CDR2 YYREEE (reference sequence). The ends lost 0 bases at V and 7 bases at J; junction bases unmatched: 5. CDR3 amino acids: CASSLALAGVNEQFF. The CDR3 region has the DNA TGTGCCAGCAGCTTGGCACTAGCGGGTGTTAATGAGCAGTTCTTC. Full variable domain (missing parts from reference TRBV5-4 and TRBJ2-1): ETGVTQSPTHLIKTRGQQVTLRCSSQSGHNTVSWYQQALGQGPQFIFQYYREEENGRGNFPPRFSGLQFPNYSSELNVNALELDDSALYLCASSLALAGVNEQFFGPGTRLTVL.

This chain links TRBV27 with TRBJ2-3, with TRBD1 as a possible D gene (5 bases). V lost 7 bases and J 4 bases, leaving 15 bases between the germline ends. This CDR3 region has 14 residues. CDR1 and CDR2 from the germline V gene are MNHEY and SMNVEV (reference sequence). As DNA, the CDR3 is TGTGCCAGCAAGAGCGTAGGGGCTGCAGATACGCAGTATTTT. It translates to CASKSVGAADTQYF.

Concerning this clone: Other nucleotide sequences from this sample produce the same CDR3. V usage is TRBV6-5 and J usage is TRBJ2-3; D may match TRBD1 or TRBD2 (5 bases each). Trimming removed 4 bases at V and 2 bases at J, with 10 bases between. CDR1 MNHEY and CDR2 SVGAGI come from the germline V gene. The CDR3 loop spans 14 amino acids. Here the CDR3 DNA reads TGTGCCAGCAGTTCGGGACGATCCACAGATACGCAGTATTTT. This translates into CASSSGRSTDTQYF.

The rearrangement uses TRBV10-3 and TRBJ2-3; D ambiguous. Germline CDR1 is ENHRY and CDR2 is SYGVKD. The CDR3 is 14 residues long. The V and J ends lost 10 bases and 2 bases respectively, with 16 bases between them. CDR3 protein: CASRPRSLTDTQYF. The DNA of the CDR3 is TGTGCCAGCCGACCAAGAAGCCTCACAGATACGCAGTATTTT.

This chain connects TRBV27 to TRBJ2-7; weak D call: TRBD1 (5 bases). The CDR3 runs to 16 residues. Trimming cost V 3 bases and J 3 bases, with 18 bases left between them. CDR1 is MNHEY, CDR2 SMNVEV, per germline (reference sequence). The CDR3 DNA follows: TGTGCCAGCAGTTTTTTAGGGGCGGATACCTTCTACGAGCAGTACTTC. Translating gives CASSFLGADTFYEQYF.

The sample holds one count of this clone. The J gene is TRBJ2-1, the V gene TRBV7-3; TRBD2 matches at 12 bases. Germline CDR1 is SGHTA and CDR2 is FQGTGA. V gave up 3 bases and J gave up 8 bases; unmatched junction bases: 5. The CDR3 is 15 residues long. The CDR3: CASSFRLAGVHEQFF. The CDR3 DNA reads as TGTGCCAGCAGCTTCCGACTAGCGGGAGTGCATGAGCAGTTCTTC.

The chain combines TRBV7-2 with TRBJ2-1, with unresolved D. CDR1 SGHTA and CDR2 FQGNSA come from the germline V gene. With 2 bases removed from V and 8 bases from J, the gap between germline ends came to 4 bases. The CDR3 runs 11 residues. The CDR3 coding sequence is TGTGCCAGCAGCTTAAACGATGAGCAGTTCTTC. It specifies CASSLNDEQFF.

The chain combines TRBV7-9 with TRBJ2-7, with 8 bases lining up with TRBD1. The germline V gene has CDR1 SEHNR and CDR2 FQNEAQ (reference sequence). V dropped 2 bases and J dropped 5; count of bases not matched to a gene: 5. CDR3 length equals 14 residues. The CDR3 reads CASSLRQGYDEQYF. The CDR3 bases are TGTGCCAGCAGCTTACGACAGGGGTATGACGAGCAGTACTTC. Filled out from reference TRBV7-9 and TRBJ2-7, the complete variable domain reads DTGVSQNPRHKITKRGQNVTFRCDPISEHNRLYWYRQTLGQGPEFLTYFQNEAQLEKSRLLSDRFSAERPKGSFSTLEIQRTEQGDSAMYLCASSLRQGYDEQYFGPGTRLTVT.

The CDR3 here is CASSIPRGGAGHEQYF. As DNA, the CDR3 is TGTGCCAGCAGTATTCCCCGGGGGGGGGCGGGCCACGAGCAGTACTTC. The V call is TRBV28, the J call TRBJ2-7; 8 positions agree with TRBD2. V shed 5 bases and J 5 bases; nucleotides not matched to a gene: 14. The CDR3 is 16 residues long. Germline V CDR1 and CDR2: MDHEN, SYDVKM.

This clone was observed a few times. The chain links TRBV30 to TRBJ1-1; a possible D gene is TRBD1 (6 bases). Germline V CDR1 and CDR2: GTSNPN, SVGIG (reference sequence). The CDR3 has 14 amino acids. V lost 3 bases and J 6 bases, leaving 17 bases between the germline ends. CDR3 bases: TGTGCCTGGAGCGAGGGGGACAACGGCGCTGAAGCTTTCTTT. Translation gives CAWSEGDNGAEAFF.

The chain carries TRBV19 and TRBJ2-3; TRBD2 agrees at 11 bases. The CDR3 spans 16 residues. Germline lookup yields CDR1 LNHDA and CDR2 SQIVND (reference sequence). Trimming cost V 5 bases and J 8 bases; bases outside gene matches: 12. The DNA for the CDR3 is TGTGCCAGTAGTTCGGGACTAGCGGTCAGGACGGGTACGCAGTATTTT. Its translation: CASSSGLAVRTGTQYF.

The chain combines TRBV4-1 with TRBJ2-4; 9 nucleotides line up with TRBD2. The CDR3 loop spans 18 amino acids. Trimming cost V 0 bases and J 5 bases; bases outside gene matches: 11. Germline CDR1 MGHRA, CDR2 YSYEKL. The CDR3: CASSQEMAGGPRENIQYF. CDR3 nucleotide sequence: TGCGCCAGCAGCCAAGAAATGGCGGGAGGGCCGAGGGAAAACATTCAGTACTTC.

The chain recombines TRBV4-2 with TRBJ2-7, with TRBD2 as a possible D gene (6 bases). There are 14 residues in the CDR3. In germline, CDR1 is LGHNA, CDR2 YNFKEQ. With 0 bases removed from V and 3 bases from J, the gap between germline ends came to 9 bases. The chain's CDR3 is CASSQDRGGYEQYF. CDR3 bases: TGTGCCAGCAGCCAAGATAGGGGAGGCTACGAGCAGTACTTC.

CDR3 nucleotides: TGTGCCAGCAGTCACCCCCCGAGCGGGAGGGCCAATTACTACAATGAGCAGTTCTTC. Amino acids: CASSHPPSGRANYYNEQFF. The rearrangement links TRBV27 to TRBJ2-1; the match to TRBD2 covers 10 bases. The CDR3 is 19 residues long. The V and J ends lost 5 bases and 3 bases, in that order; junction bases with no gene match: 16. The germline gives CDR1 MNHEY, CDR2 SMNVEV (reference sequence).

The rearrangement links TRBV29-1 to TRBJ2-3; 9 bases align to TRBD2. This CDR3 is 13 amino acids long. Germline V gives CDR1 SQVTM, CDR2 ANQGSEA. V lost 2 bases and J lost 5; bases outside the gene matches: 2. As DNA, the CDR3 is TGCAGCGTTGAACGGCGGGAGGGAGATACGCAGTATTTT. This gives the protein CSVERREGDTQYF.

This chain joins TRBV10-3 and TRBJ2-2; possibly TRBD1 for D (6 bases). Germline V gene lookup returns CDR1 ENHRY and CDR2 SYGVKD. V lost 3 bases and J lost 1, with 15 bases in between. The CDR3 runs to 17 residues. CDR3 loop: CAISDLSGRGNTGELFF. The CDR3 region has the DNA TGTGCCATCAGTGACTTGTCGGGCAGGGGGAACACCGGGGAGCTGTTTTTT.